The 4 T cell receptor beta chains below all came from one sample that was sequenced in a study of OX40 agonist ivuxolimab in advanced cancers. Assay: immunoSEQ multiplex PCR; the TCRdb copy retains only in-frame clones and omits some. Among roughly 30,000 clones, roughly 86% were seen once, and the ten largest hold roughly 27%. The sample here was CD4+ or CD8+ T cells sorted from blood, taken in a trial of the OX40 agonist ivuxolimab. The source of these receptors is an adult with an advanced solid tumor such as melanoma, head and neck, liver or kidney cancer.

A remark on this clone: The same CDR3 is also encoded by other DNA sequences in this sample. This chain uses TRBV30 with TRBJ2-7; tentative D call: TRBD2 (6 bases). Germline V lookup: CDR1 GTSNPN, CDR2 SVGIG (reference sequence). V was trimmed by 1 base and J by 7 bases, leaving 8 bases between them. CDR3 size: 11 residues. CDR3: CAWSEGGEQYF. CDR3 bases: TGTGCCTGGAGTGAAGGAGGGGAGCAGTACTTC.

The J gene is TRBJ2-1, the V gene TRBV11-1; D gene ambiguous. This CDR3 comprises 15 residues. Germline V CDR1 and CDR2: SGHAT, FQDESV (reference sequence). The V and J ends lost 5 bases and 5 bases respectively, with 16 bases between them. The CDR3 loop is CASSLYSQLDNEQFF. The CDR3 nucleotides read TGTGCCAGCAGCCTCTACTCCCAACTGGACAATGAGCAGTTCTTC.

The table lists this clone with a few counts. This chain's CDR3 is CASSQVIFSEQYF. The CDR3 bases are TGCGCCAGCAGCCAAGTAATTTTCTCTGAGCAGTACTTC. The chain is built from TRBV4-1 and TRBJ2-7, with D hard to call. CDR1 is MGHRA, CDR2 YSYEKL, per germline. The V end lost 1 base, the J end lost 7 bases, and 11 bases lay between the germline ends. The CDR3 has 13 residues.

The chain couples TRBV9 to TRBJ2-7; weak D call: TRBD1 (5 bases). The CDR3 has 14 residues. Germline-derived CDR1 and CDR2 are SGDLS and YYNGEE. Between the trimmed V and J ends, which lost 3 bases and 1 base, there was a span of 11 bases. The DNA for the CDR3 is TGTGCCAGCAGCGAGCAAGACAGTTCCTACGAGCAGTACTTC. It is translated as CASSEQDSSYEQYF.